These 13 T cell receptor beta chains were sequenced from one sample in a study of OX40 agonist ivuxolimab in advanced cancers. Clones were read by immunoSEQ multiplex PCR, and TCRdb kept only the in-frame ones, dropping some. This sample has 70,000 to 90,000 clones; 89% occur once, and the top ten carry over 9.5%. The sample here was CD4+ or CD8+ T cells sorted from blood, taken in a trial of the OX40 agonist ivuxolimab. The receptors stem from an adult with an advanced solid tumor such as melanoma, head and neck, liver or kidney cancer.

The chain couples TRBV19 to TRBJ1-6; no clear D gene. Between the trimmed V and J ends, which lost 5 bases and 8 bases, there was a span of 16 bases. Per germline, CDR1 LNHDA and CDR2 SQIVND (reference sequence). The CDR3 is 15 residues long. The CDR3 DNA sequence: TGTGCCAGTAGTGTGCAACGGACTATGGATTCACCCCTCCACTTT. Its protein is CASSVQRTMDSPLHF. Variable domain in full (rest from reference TRBV19 and TRBJ1-6): DGGITQSPKYLFRKEGQNVTLSCEQNLNHDAMYWYRQDPGQGLRLIYYSQIVNDFQKGDIAEGYSVSREKKESFPLTVTSAQKNPTAFYLCASSVQRTMDSPLHFGNGTRLTVT.

This clone was seen only once. The rearrangement uses TRBV7-9 and TRBJ2-1; 8 positions agree with TRBD2. V was clipped by 7 bases and J by 4 bases; unmatched bases: 15. Germline V gene sequence: CDR1 SEHNR, CDR2 FQNEAQ (reference sequence). The CDR3 runs 17 residues. CDR3 amino acids: CASIREGALSVYNEQFF. For the CDR3, the DNA is TGTGCCAGCATCCGGGAGGGAGCCTTATCGGTATACAATGAGCAGTTCTTC.

The chain employs TRBV5-4 and TRBJ2-7; the match to TRBD2 covers 14 bases. This CDR3 has 16 residues. Unmatched junction bases numbered 5, after V lost 4 bases and J lost 2 bases. The germline V gene has CDR1 SGHNT and CDR2 YYREEE (reference sequence). CDR3 protein: CASSRTSGGTTYEQYF. CDR3 nucleotides: TGTGCCAGCAGCCGGACTAGCGGGGGGACAACCTACGAGCAGTACTTC.

CDR3 nucleotides: TGCGCCAGCAGCTGGACGGGGGAAATGAACACTGAAGCTTTCTTT. Protein product: CASSWTGEMNTEAFF. The chain links TRBV5-1 to TRBJ1-1, with D perhaps matching TRBD1 (5 bases). This CDR3 comprises 15 residues. CDR1 and CDR2 from the germline V gene are SGHRS and YFSETQ. V was pared by 3 bases and J by 0 bases, with 12 bases between. The variable domain in full, completed from reference TRBV5-1 and TRBJ1-1, reads KAGVTQTPRYLIKTRGQQVTLSCSPISGHRSVSWYQQTPGQGLQFLFEYFSETQRNKGNFPGRFSGRQFSNSRSEMNVSTLELGDSALYLCASSWTGEMNTEAFFGQGTRLTVV.

The chain joins TRBV28 to TRBJ2-3; D perhaps matches TRBD2 (6 bases). Germline V gene data show CDR1 as MDHEN and CDR2 as SYDVKM. CDR3 length equals 13 residues. Trimming stripped 4 bases from V and 14 bases from J, with 19 bases between. The CDR3 spells CASSSYWDSLPYF. CDR3 DNA: TGTGCCAGCAGTTCTTATTGGGACTCCCTCCCGTATTTT.

The chain uses TRBV27 and TRBJ2-5; D is possibly TRBD2 (6 bases). The germline V and J ends were trimmed by 10 bases and 7 bases, with 19 bases remaining between them. The CDR3 covers 13 residues. Germline-derived CDR1 and CDR2 are MNHEY and SMNVEV (reference sequence). The CDR3 nucleotides are TGTGCCACAAGAAGGGTGGGACTTGGGACCCAGTACTTC. This encodes CATRRVGLGTQYF.

The chain employs TRBV5-1 and TRBJ2-3; maybe TRBD1 (6 bases). The CDR3 is 18 residues long. Germline V gene lookup returns CDR1 SGHRS and CDR2 YFSETQ. The ends were cut back, 0 bases at V and 6 bases at J, with 23 bases in the middle. The DNA of the CDR3 is TGCGCCAGCAGCTTGGATGTGACAGGCAACCTTTTTTCTGATACGCAGTATTTT. This translates into CASSLDVTGNLFSDTQYF.

This chain joins TRBV11-3 and TRBJ1-1; maybe TRBD1 (5 bases). Germline CDR1 reads SGHNT; CDR2 reads YENEEA. The CDR3 spans 14 residues. Trimming removed 0 bases at V and 5 bases at J, with 10 bases between. Here the CDR3 reads CASSLDGGATEAFF. The CDR3, as DNA: TGTGCCAGCAGCTTAGATGGCGGGGCGACTGAAGCTTTCTTT.

On this clone itself: One junction end disagrees with the germline gene, perhaps due to a read error. This chain uses TRBV5-1 with TRBJ1-6, with D possibly matching TRBD1 (6 bases). The germline V gene has CDR1 SGHRS and CDR2 YFSETQ. The CDR3 totals 15 residues. The CDR3 DNA sequence: TGCGCCAGCAGATTGGACAGCTCCTATAATTCACCCCTCCACTTT. Its translation is CASRLDSSYNSPLHF. Drawing the rest from reference TRBV5-1 and TRBJ1-6, the complete variable domain is KAGVTQTPRYLIKTRGQQVTLSCSPISGHRSVSWYQQTPGQGLQFLFEYFSETQRNKGNFPGRFSGRQFSNSRSEMNVSTLELGDSALYLCASRLDSSYNSPLHFGNGTRLTVT.

V and J are TRBV5-5 and TRBJ2-5; 7 bases map to TRBD2. CDR1 and CDR2 from the germline V gene are SGHKS and YYEKEE (reference sequence). With V trimmed by 2 bases and J by 5 bases, 15 bases remained unmatched. The CDR3 is 17 amino acids. The CDR3 DNA sequence: TGTGCCAGCAGCTTCGGGTTCGCGCGCGGGAGTGGGGAGACCCAGTACTTC. Its protein is CASSFGFARGSGETQYF.

This chain uses TRBV19 with TRBJ2-1; either TRBD1 or TRBD2 may fit D (5 bases each). The CDR3 covers 16 residues. Germline CDR1 reads LNHDA; CDR2 reads SQIVND (reference sequence). Trimming stripped 9 bases from V and 4 bases from J, with 22 bases between. The CDR3 sequence: CARVLSGTALYNEQFF. In nucleotides, the CDR3 is TGTGCCAGGGTCCTTAGTGGGACCGCGCTATACAATGAGCAGTTCTTC.

The rearrangement joins TRBV7-2 to TRBJ2-5, with 8 nucleotides matching TRBD1. The CDR3 extends over 14 amino acids. V lost 5 bases to trimming and J lost 6 bases; unmatched junction nucleotides: 8. The V gene's germline CDR1 is SGHTA and CDR2 FQGNSA. CDR3 residues: CASSPDRVGKTQYF. In nucleotides, the CDR3 is TGTGCCAGCAGCCCGGACAGGGTTGGGAAGACCCAGTACTTC. Filled out from reference TRBV7-2 and TRBJ2-5, the complete variable domain reads GAGVSQSPSNKVTEKGKDVELRCDPISGHTALYWYRQSLGQGLEFLIYFQGNSAPDKSGLPSDRFSAERTGGSVSTLTIQRTQQEDSAVYLCASSPDRVGKTQYFGPGTRLLVL.

The chain couples TRBV5-1 to TRBJ1-1, with D unclear. V was pared by 0 bases and J by 1 base, with 4 bases between. Germline CDR1 is SGHRS and CDR2 is YFSETQ. This CDR3 contains 13 residues. The CDR3 protein is CASSLVPNTEAFF. The CDR3 nucleotides read TGCGCCAGCAGCTTGGTACCGAACACTGAAGCTTTCTTT. Full variable domain (rest looked up from reference TRBV5-1 and TRBJ1-1): KAGVTQTPRYLIKTRGQQVTLSCSPISGHRSVSWYQQTPGQGLQFLFEYFSETQRNKGNFPGRFSGRQFSNSRSEMNVSTLELGDSALYLCASSLVPNTEAFFGQGTRLTVV.